These 27 T cell receptor beta chains came from one sample sequenced in a study of shared clonotypes between healthy human individuals (dated by TCRdb to 2020 to 2022). CD8 naive samples consisted of CD45RO-negative cells that were positively selected for CCR7, yielding a CD45RA+CCR7+ population without TemRA cells. Libraries were made using the immunoSEQ multiplex PCR assay. What TCRdb holds here is the immuneACCESS table cut down to in-frame rearrangements. Part of the clones is not present; checked against another copy, under half of the missing clones reflect an unresolved V gene, and the others are unexplained. The table for this sample lists roughly 2.1 million clones; just over 90% of them were counted only once. The ten largest clones represent 1.7% of the sample. Sequencing input: naive CD8+ T cells from PBMCs. The cell subset or site label, as the study defines it: CD45RA+CCR7+. The receptor set was obtained from a man younger than 35 in good health. Some clones in this sample may be carry-over from other donors' samples.

This chain uses TRBV7-8 with TRBJ2-1; D remains ambiguous. The CDR3 is made up of 15 amino acids. The germline CDR1 and CDR2 sequences are SGHVS and FQNEAQ. The V and J ends lost 4 bases and 0 bases respectively, with 10 bases between them. The CDR3 bases are TGTGCCAGCAGCTACTACAGAAGCTCCTACAATGAGCAGTTCTTC. This sequence encodes CASSYYRSSYNEQFF.

This clone showed up just a few times. The gene calls are TRBV5-1 and TRBJ1-1; no clear D. V was trimmed by 2 bases and J by 5 bases, leaving 13 bases between them. The CDR3 is 14 residues long. Germline CDR1 reads SGHRS; CDR2 reads YFSETQ. The CDR3 nucleotides are TGCGCCAGCAGCTTCGAATGGAGGAAGACTGAAGCTTTCTTT. Amino acids: CASSFEWRKTEAFF. The full variable domain, with the rest looked up from reference TRBV5-1 and TRBJ1-1, is KAGVTQTPRYLIKTRGQQVTLSCSPISGHRSVSWYQQTPGQGLQFLFEYFSETQRNKGNFPGRFSGRQFSNSRSEMNVSTLELGDSALYLCASSFEWRKTEAFFGQGTRLTVV.

This chain joins TRBV4-3 and TRBJ2-1, with 10 bases fitting TRBD2. V gave up 3 bases and J gave up 0 bases; unmatched junction bases: 5. The CDR3 spans 17 residues. The V gene's germline CDR1 is LGHNA and CDR2 YSLEER. CDR3: CASSQGSGGSSYNEQFF. As DNA, the CDR3 is TGCGCCAGCAGCCAGGGTAGCGGGGGGAGCTCCTACAATGAGCAGTTCTTC.

The rearrangement uses TRBV9 and TRBJ2-5, with D maybe TRBD2 (7 bases). V was shortened by 4 bases and J by 2 bases, with 24 bases between the two germline ends. Per the germline V gene, CDR1 is SGDLS and CDR2 is YYNGEE. The CDR3 length is 18 residues. CDR3 DNA sequence: TGTGCCAGCAGCCCCCAAACGGGGGGCGCCCTGGGACAAGAGACCCAGTACTTC. It yields the protein CASSPQTGGALGQETQYF.

The CDR3, as DNA: TGTGCCAGCAGCCAGGTGAGCGGGACCAGCGTGGGTGAGCAGTTCTTC. Amino acid sequence: CASSQVSGTSVGEQFF. V and J are TRBV14 and TRBJ2-1, with 7 bases lining up with TRBD2. Per the germline V gene, CDR1 is SGHDN and CDR2 is FVKESK. CDR3 length: 16 amino acids. V dropped 3 bases and J dropped 9; count of bases not matched to a gene: 14. Supplemented by reference TRBV14 and TRBJ2-1, the full variable domain reads EAGVTQFPSHSVIEKGQTVTLRCDPISGHDNLYWYRRVMGKEIKFLLHFVKESKQDESGMPNNRFLAERTGGTYSTLKVQPAELEDSGVYFCASSQVSGTSVGEQFFGPGTRLTVL.

The chain is built from TRBV7-9 and TRBJ2-1; no firm D call. Per the germline V gene, CDR1 is SEHNR and CDR2 is FQNEAQ (reference sequence). This CDR3 has 18 residues. V lost 0 bases and J 1 base, leaving 16 bases between the germline ends. This CDR3 is CASSLATGGVVSYNEQFF. As DNA, the CDR3 is TGTGCCAGCAGCTTAGCCACGGGCGGAGTGGTGTCCTACAATGAGCAGTTCTTC.

V and J are TRBV28 and TRBJ2-1; D gene unclear. V gave up 3 bases and J gave up 10 bases, with 10 bases separating them. From germline, CDR1 is MDHEN and CDR2 SYDVKM. The CDR3 is 12 residues long. This CDR3 reads CASSFGSWEQFF. DNA for the CDR3: TGTGCCAGCAGTTTCGGGTCTTGGGAGCAGTTCTTC. Together with reference TRBV28 and TRBJ2-1, the CDR3 gives the full variable domain: DVKVTQSSRYLVKRTGEKVFLECVQDMDHENMFWYRQDPGLGLRLIYFSYDVKMKEKGDIPEGYSVSREKKERFSLILESASTNQTSMYLCASSFGSWEQFFGPGTRLTVL.

This clone was seen just once. The sample contains more than one DNA sequence encoding this CDR3. The V gene is TRBV27, the J gene TRBJ2-5; unclear D gene. Trimming cost V 3 bases and J 1 base, with 3 bases left between them. This CDR3 comprises 12 residues. The germline V gene encodes CDR1 MNHEY and CDR2 SMNVEV (reference sequence). Written as DNA, the CDR3 is TGTGCCAGCAGTTTCTTCCAAGAGACCCAGTACTTC. Residues: CASSFFQETQYF.

V usage is TRBV10-3 and J usage is TRBJ2-5; a weak D match, TRBD2 (5 bases). The J call could be wrong; TRBJ2-7 is a better fit for the DNA end. This CDR3 is 14 amino acids long. CDR1 and CDR2 (germline): ENHRY, SYGVKD. The CDR3 spells CAISEGGLPYEQYF. CDR3 DNA sequence: TGTGCCATCAGTGAGGGCGGGCTCCCCTACGAGCAGTACTTC.

The V gene is TRBV9, the J gene TRBJ2-7, with D perhaps matching TRBD1 (6 bases). This CDR3 has 14 residues. Trimming stripped 0 bases from V and 5 bases from J, with 12 bases between. Germline loops: CDR1 SGDLS, CDR2 YYNGEE. In nucleotides, the CDR3 is TGTGCCAGCAGCGTAGAGGGGGAAAGAGACGAGCAGTACTTC. Its protein product is CASSVEGERDEQYF.

This clone was counted a single time. The rearrangement joins TRBV2 to TRBJ2-7, with D possibly matching TRBD1 (5 bases). CDR1 SNHLY and CDR2 FYNNEI come from the germline V gene. V lost 6 bases and J 2 bases, leaving 5 bases between the germline ends. This CDR3 has 11 residues. This CDR3 is CASRGAYEQYF. The DNA for the CDR3 is TGTGCCAGCAGAGGGGCCTACGAGCAGTACTTC.

As to this clone: Compared with germline, one end of the junction differs, possibly owing to a read error. This chain's CDR3 is CATSDIRGTEAFF. For the CDR3, the DNA is TGTGCCACCAGTGATATAAGGGGGACTGAAGCTTTCTTT. The chain has TRBV27 and TRBJ1-1; D is perhaps TRBD1 (6 bases). The CDR3 loop spans 13 amino acids. The germline V gene has CDR1 MNHEY and CDR2 SMNVEV (reference sequence).

This clone has only one observation. The CDR3 is CASSRGPGQFPPGELFF. Written as DNA, the CDR3 is TGTGCCAGTAGTAGGGGGCCGGGACAGTTTCCCCCCGGGGAGCTGTTTTTT. This chain links TRBV19 with TRBJ2-2, with TRBD1 identical over 7 bases. The CDR3 is 17 amino acids. CDR1 and CDR2 from the germline V gene are LNHDA and SQIVND (reference sequence). The V and J ends lost 4 bases and 6 bases, in that order; junction bases with no gene match: 14.

The genes are TRBV27 and TRBJ1-2; no reliable D call. The V end lost 3 bases, the J end lost 1 base, and 15 bases lay between the germline ends. The CDR3 is 16 residues long. The V gene's germline CDR1 is MNHEY and CDR2 SMNVEV (reference sequence). The CDR3 bases are TGTGCCAGCAGTTTCATCCCCCCGGGAGTTAACTATGGCTACACCTTC. Encoded protein: CASSFIPPGVNYGYTF.

With regard to this clone: Other DNA sequences within the sample encode an identical CDR3. The chain couples TRBV9 to TRBJ2-2; the D gene could be TRBD1 or TRBD2 (6 bases each). The V gene's germline CDR1 is SGDLS and CDR2 YYNGEE. Deletions cut 3 bases from V and 2 bases from J, with 11 bases between. This CDR3 region has 15 residues. CDR3 amino acids: CASSEGGGNTGELFF. In DNA, the CDR3 is TGTGCCAGCAGCGAAGGAGGGGGTAACACCGGGGAGCTGTTTTTT.

The chain couples TRBV7-9 to TRBJ2-7; 9 bases fit TRBD1. The CDR3 has 15 amino acids. The V gene end was trimmed by 4 bases and the J gene end by 1 base; junction bases not matched to a gene: 5. Looked up from germline, CDR1 is SEHNR and CDR2 is FQNEAQ (reference sequence). The CDR3, as DNA: TGTGCCAGCAGCTACTCCGGGACAGGGTCCTACGAGCAGTACTTC. It codes for CASSYSGTGSYEQYF.

V and J are TRBV6-5 and TRBJ1-1; 8 positions agree with TRBD1. The germline CDR1 and CDR2 sequences are MNHEY and SVGAGI. The trim removed 4 bases at V and 1 base at J, leaving 8 bases unmatched. The CDR3 is 16 amino acids. The CDR3 nucleotides are TGTGCCAGCAGTTCCTTCTTGGGACAGGAGAACACTGAAGCTTTCTTT. This gives the protein CASSSFLGQENTEAFF.

The V gene is TRBV6-1, the J gene TRBJ2-3, with D tentatively TRBD1 or TRBD2 (6 bases each). CDR3 size: 17 residues. V lost 4 bases to trimming and J lost 0 bases, with 17 bases between them. From germline, CDR1 is MNHNS and CDR2 SASEGT. The CDR3 spells CASSVKIGGGSTDTQYF. CDR3 in DNA: TGTGCCAGCAGTGTCAAGATAGGGGGAGGCAGCACAGATACGCAGTATTTT.

The V and J genes are TRBV6-1 and TRBJ2-7; possibly TRBD2 for D (6 bases). The CDR3 extends over 15 amino acids. Looked up from germline, CDR1 is MNHNS and CDR2 is SASEGT. Trimming removed 2 bases from V and 3 bases from J, with 14 bases in between. CDR3 sequence (DNA): TGTGCCAGCAGTGAACGGTTCCGGCGGGACTACGAGCAGTACTTC. Encoded protein: CASSERFRRDYEQYF.

The chain recombines TRBV28 with TRBJ1-4; no clear D. The CDR3 is 14 amino acids. Trimming took off 1 base at V and 8 bases at J, with 11 bases between the two ends. Germline lookup yields CDR1 MDHEN and CDR2 SYDVKM. The CDR3 loop is CASSLSGPREKLFF. CDR3 coding DNA: TGTGCCAGCAGTTTATCAGGACCTCGGGAAAAACTGTTTTTT.

This clone showed up just once. The chain is built from TRBV5-1 and TRBJ2-7, with 7 bases identical to TRBD1. With 4 bases clipped from V and 5 bases from J, the junction kept 15 bases outside the gene matches. The CDR3 has 16 residues. In germline, CDR1 is SGHRS, CDR2 YFSETQ. CDR3 sequence (DNA): TGCGCCAGCAGCCGTTTGCACGGACAGGCCCTGGACGAGCAGTACTTC. This gives the protein CASSRLHGQALDEQYF.

Comment on this clone: The same CDR3 can be traced to other DNA sequences in this sample. This chain uses TRBV28 with TRBJ1-1, with a tentative D call TRBD1 (5 bases). The CDR3 is made up of 13 amino acids. Germline-derived CDR1 and CDR2 are MDHEN and SYDVKM. V lost 2 bases, J lost 4 bases, and 8 bases lay in between. The CDR3 sequence: CASSLQGSTEAFF. The CDR3 DNA reads as TGTGCCAGCAGTTTACAGGGTAGCACTGAAGCTTTCTTT.

Here the CDR3 reads CASSVGGGVYTF. Written as DNA, the CDR3 is TGTGCCAGCAGCGTAGGGGGAGGGGTCTACACCTTC. The chain links TRBV9 to TRBJ1-2; D is perhaps TRBD1 (5 bases). Germline V gene data show CDR1 as SGDLS and CDR2 as YYNGEE. The CDR3 has 12 residues. V gave up 0 bases and J gave up 10 bases, with 10 bases separating them.

The rearrangement joins TRBV2 to TRBJ2-1, with TRBD1 identical over 9 bases. The CDR3 totals 13 residues. Trimming took 11 bases from V and 7 from J; bases not matched to a gene: 9. CDR1 SNHLY and CDR2 FYNNEI come from the germline V gene. This CDR3 reads CAGLTGGKNEQFF. As DNA, the CDR3 is TGTGCCGGACTGACAGGGGGAAAGAATGAGCAGTTCTTC.

J is TRBJ2-5 and V is TRBV19; the D is unclear. Germline V gene data show CDR1 as LNHDA and CDR2 as SQIVND (reference sequence). Trimming removed 0 bases at V and 0 bases at J, with 8 bases between. This CDR3 has 15 residues. The CDR3 DNA follows: TGTGCCAGTAGTATAGATTTAGAGGACCAAGAGACCCAGTACTTC. Translating it yields CASSIDLEDQETQYF.

The chain combines TRBV10-3 with TRBJ2-5, with 7 bases aligning to TRBD2. Germline trimming cut 2 bases from V and 4 bases from J; bases unmatched to any gene: 10. Germline lookup yields CDR1 ENHRY and CDR2 SYGVKD. The CDR3 is 16 amino acids. CDR3 DNA sequence: TGTGCCATCAGTGAGCCGGGTCCCAGCGGGGCAGAGACCCAGTACTTC. Residues: CAISEPGPSGAETQYF.

This chain uses TRBV7-9 with TRBJ1-5; 7 nucleotides line up with TRBD1. Germline assignment: CDR1 SEHNR and CDR2 FQNEAQ (reference sequence). V lost 1 base and J lost 6; bases outside the gene matches: 3. The CDR3 loop spans 14 amino acids. This CDR3 is CASSLGPGGQPQHF. For the CDR3, the DNA is TGTGCCAGCAGCTTAGGGCCAGGGGGTCAGCCCCAGCATTTT.